The TCR beta chain described here comes from a study of T-cell memory formation after mild COVID-19. Study summary: For the most part, TCR clusters were specific to one donor.

The 5'RACE method, run with constant-segment primers, produced TCR alpha and TCR beta cDNA libraries (carrying sample barcodes and UMIs). TCRdb passed the 5' RACE reads through MiXCR, listing each CDR3 protein once. This table has around 340,000 distinct CDR3 sequences, approximately 16% appearing once. The CDR3 length is 14 residues. Germline-derived CDR1 and CDR2 are DFQATT and SNEGSKA (reference sequence). V gave up 2 bases and J gave up 2 bases, with 10 bases separating them. General study results and limits: CD4/CD8 balance characterized clones contracting day 15 to 85, and CD4+ skew characterized later expanders.

Concerning this clonotype: Its target is not known.

This chain uses TRBV20-1 with TRBJ1-5; the D is unclear. Source material: PBMCs or a T cell subset sorted from them (not recorded which). This clonotype originated in a man younger than 30 who had mild COVID-19 (a few samples of this study predate the infection). Cell type and time point are not known. The CDR3 DNA reads as TGCAGTGCTAGATTATCCGGGGGCAATCAGCCCCAGCATTTT. Translation gives CSARLSGGNQPQHF.